The entry that follows covers one TCR beta chain sequence. Sequenced by immunoSEQ multiplex PCR; TCRdb stores in-frame clones only, minus some. Counted here are 150,000 to 200,000 clones, roughly 93% occurring once; the ten biggest clones make up roughly 4.3%. This record comes from a study of control samples from healthy donors and cancer patients. The material sequenced was blood. This clonotype originated in a woman aged 60-70 years in good health.

CDR3 in amino acids: CASTRTRSGGTEAFF. The CDR3 bases are TGTGCCAGCACCCGAACTCGGTCAGGTGGTACTGAAGCTTTCTTT. The gene calls are TRBV6-5 and TRBJ1-1; D gene uncertain. CDR1 and CDR2 from the germline V gene are MNHEY and SVGAGI. The V end was cut by 7 bases, the J end by 5 bases, with 20 bases between. The CDR3 extends over 15 amino acids.